This T cell receptor beta chain derives from a study of CD8+CD57+ T cells in acquired aplastic anemia. On the study more broadly: Average DNA yield from sorted CD4+ and CD8+ cells was around 3.2 ug.

This clonotype was seen at least ten times. Genomic DNA, serving as template, underwent TCR beta VDJ and CDR3 profiling. TCRdb recomputed calls from the reads with MiXCR, one row per CDR3 protein. The sample lists some 120,000 distinct CDR3 sequences, 30% to 45% seen once, with over 2% in the top ten. Sequencing involved patients with CD8+CD57+ cell expansion previously shown by flow cytometry. With no exception, the patients had severe acquired aplastic anemia. CDR1 is DFQATT, CDR2 SNEGSKA, per germline (reference sequence). The CDR3 is 14 residues long. V was clipped by 0 bases and J by 4 bases, with 12 bases between them.

The chain couples TRBV20-1 to TRBJ1-1; TRBD1 might be the D (6 bases). This receptor was obtained from a human donor with aplastic anemia. The sequencing input was sorted CD4+, CD8+, or CD8+CD57+ T cells (not recorded which) from PBMCs. CDR3 loop: CSARDVSRGTEAFF. Written as DNA, the CDR3 is TGCAGTGCTAGAGATGTTTCCAGGGGCACTGAAGCTTTCTTT.